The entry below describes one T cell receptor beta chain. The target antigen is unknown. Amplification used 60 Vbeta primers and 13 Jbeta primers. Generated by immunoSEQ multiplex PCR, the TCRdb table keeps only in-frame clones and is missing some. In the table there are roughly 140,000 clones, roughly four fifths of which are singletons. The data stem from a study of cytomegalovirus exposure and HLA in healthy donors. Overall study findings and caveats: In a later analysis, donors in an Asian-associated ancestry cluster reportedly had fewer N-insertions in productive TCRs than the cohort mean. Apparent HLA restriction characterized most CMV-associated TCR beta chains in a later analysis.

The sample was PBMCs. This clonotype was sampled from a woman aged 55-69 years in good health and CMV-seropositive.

The CDR3 DNA sequence: TGTGCCAGCAGCAAGGGAACGTTAGGGGATTACAATGAGCAGTTCTTC. Translation: CASSKGTLGDYNEQFF. The chain employs TRBV21-1 and TRBJ2-1; the table's D call, TRBD1, has no DNA check behind it. TRBV21-1 is termed a pseudogene. This CDR3 region has 16 residues.